The rows below give T cell receptor beta chains drawn from one sample of a study of T cells in Graves' hyperthyroidism and ophthalmopathy. Using its own MiXCR run on the multiplex PCR reads, TCRdb lists one record per CDR3 protein. Among hundreds of thousands of distinct CDR3 sequences listed, approximately 18% were seen once. Sequenced input: blood. The receptors derive from a woman aged 50 to 65 with Graves' hyperthyroidism that later progressed to Graves' ophthalmopathy. The CDR3 runs from the conserved cysteine through the conserved F or W. The order of the fields is CDR3 length, J gene, D gene, V gene, clone size, CDR3 DNA, CDR3 protein. D genes are given only for firm matches. Not all rows give a size; the values are once, few, many and, for expanded clones, a class.

16,TRBJ1-1,-,TRBV30,-,TGTGCCTGGCTGGGGGGGACTTACCGCCTGAACACTGAAGCTCTCTTT,CAWLGGTYRLNTEALF
16,TRBJ2-5,-,TRBV4-2,-,TGTGCCAGCAGCCAAGTTTTAGGTGGGGGGATAGAGACCCAGTACTTC,CASSQVLGGGIETQYF
14,TRBJ2-1,-,TRBV7-9,-,TGTGCCAGCAGCTGGGCGGTGGGGCTAGATGAGCAGTTCTTC,CASSWAVGLDEQFF
15,TRBJ2-3,TRBD2,TRBV6-1,-,TGTGCCAGCAGTGAAGCGCCTAGCGGGCTAGATACGCAGTATTTT,CASSEAPSGLDTQYF
12,TRBJ1-2,-,TRBV6-2/TRBV6-3,many,TGTGCCAGCAGTTACCCAGGGTATGGCTACACCTTC,CASSYPGYGYTF
16,TRBJ2-3,TRBD1,TRBV12-3/TRBV12-4,few,TGTGCCAGCAGTTTCTGGGGACAGGGAGCGAGAGATACGCAGTATTTT,CASSFWGQGARDTQYF
10,TRBJ2-7,-,TRBV30,few,TGTGCCTGGAGTGGATACGAGCAGTACTTC,CAWSGYEQYF
13,TRBJ1-2,TRBD1,TRBV2,many,TGTGCCAGCAGTCCCGACAGGGGGCATGGCTACACCTTC,CASSPDRGHGYTF
14,TRBJ1-1,TRBD1,TRBV25-1,few,TGTGCCAGCGCCCGACAGGGGCAGAACACTGAAGCTTTCTTT,CASARQGQNTEAFF
12,TRBJ1-2,TRBD1,TRBV11-2,many,TGTGCCGCGAGGACAGGGGAAGTTGGCTACACCTTC,CAARTGEVGYTF
15,TRBJ2-1,-,TRBV11-3,many,TGTGCCAGCAGCTTAGACAGGGACTCCTACAATGAGCAGTTCTTC,CASSLDRDSYNEQFF
14,TRBJ2-3,TRBD2,TRBV11-1,-,TGTGCCAGCAGCCGGCGGGAGGCCACAGATACGCAGTATTTT,CASSRREATDTQYF
12,TRBJ1-1,-,TRBV7-9,many,TGTGCCAGCAGCCCCGACCGGACTGAAGCTTTCTTT,CASSPDRTEAFF
15,TRBJ1-2,TRBD1,TRBV3-1,many,TGTGCCAGCAGCCAAGATTATGGCAGGGGGTATGGCTACACCTTC,CASSQDYGRGYGYTF
13,TRBJ1-1,-,TRBV11-2,many,TGTGCCAGCAGCTTATGGGTGAACACTGAAGCTTTCTTT,CASSLWVNTEAFF
17,TRBJ1-3,-,TRBV2,-,TGTGCCAGCAGTGAAAAGCTGGTCGGACGCTCTGGAAACACCATATATTTT,CASSEKLVGRSGNTIYF
14,TRBJ1-1,TRBD1,TRBV29-1,few,TGCAGCGTTACCAGGACAGGGGGGATCACTGAAGCTTTCTTT,CSVTRTGGITEAFF
15,TRBJ1-5,-,TRBV6-1,-,TGTGCCAGTGGGCAGGAGGCATTTAGCAATCAGCCCCGGCATTTT,CASGQEAFSNQPRHF
14,TRBJ1-2,-,TRBV9,few,TGTGCCAGCAGCGTAGCGGGACTGAGCTATGGCTACACCTTC,CASSVAGLSYGYTF
15,TRBJ2-3,-,TRBV7-9,few,TGTGCCAGCAGCTTAGCTGTGACGAGCACAGATACGCAGTATTTT,CASSLAVTSTDTQYF
17,TRBJ1-2,-,TRBV10-3,-,TGTGCCATCAGTGCCGTCCGGGCAGGGAGCGGATACTATGGCTACACCTTC,CAISAVRAGSGYYGYTF
14,TRBJ2-2,-,TRBV9,-,TGTGCCAGCAGCGAGAGACCGTACCCCGGGGAGCTGTTTTTT,CASSERPYPGELFF
14,TRBJ1-2,-,TRBV20-1,-,TGCAGTGCCAAGGTGGACACCCCTAACTATGGCTACACCTTC,CSAKVDTPNYGYTF
16,TRBJ2-2,-,TRBV15,many,TGTGCCACCAGCAGAGATGAGCCAGGGAACACCGGGGAGCTGTTTTTT,CATSRDEPGNTGELFF
14,TRBJ1-1,-,TRBV6-6,many,TGTGCCAGCAGTTACGAGGGTGTGAACACTGAAGCTTTCTTT,CASSYEGVNTEAFF
15,TRBJ1-1,-,TRBV20-1,many,TGCAGTGCTAGAGATCAAAGGACGGGAAACACTGAAGCTTTCTTT,CSARDQRTGNTEAFF
12,TRBJ1-1,TRBD1,TRBV12-3/TRBV12-4,-,TGTGCCAGCAGCTTGGACAGGATGGGCACTTTCTTT,CASSLDRMGTFF
14,TRBJ2-1,TRBD1,TRBV12-3/TRBV12-4,-,TGTGCCAGCAGGTCCCGGGACAGCCAGAATGAGCAGTTCTTC,CASRSRDSQNEQFF
17,TRBJ1-2,TRBD1,TRBV5-1,-,TGCGCCAGCAGCCTAGGGGACAGGGGGTCGGAAGTTGGTGGCTACACCTTC,CASSLGDRGSEVGGYTF
13,TRBJ2-3,-,TRBV3-1,many,TGTGCCAGCAGCCGAGGGGTCACAGATACGCAGTATTTT,CASSRGVTDTQYF
13,TRBJ1-6,-,TRBV6-1,-,TGTGCTAGCCGGGGAAGGAATAATTCACCCCTCCACTTT,CASRGRNNSPLHF
14,TRBJ1-2,-,TRBV3-1,many,TGTGCCAGCAGCCATGCGCAGGGTTACTATGGCTACACCTTC,CASSHAQGYYGYTF
16,TRBJ2-6,-,TRBV6-5,-,TGTGCCAGCAGTTACGAGCGGGTAGCAAGGGCCAACGTCCTGACTTTC,CASSYERVARANVLTF
15,TRBJ2-7,-,TRBV5-1,-,TGCGCCAGCAGCTTGAGCGGAAGGAGCTCCTACGAGCAGTACTTC,CASSLSGRSSYEQYF
14,TRBJ1-3,-,TRBV11-2,-,TGTGCCAGCAGCTTATACACCTCTGGAAACACCATATATTTT,CASSLYTSGNTIYF
15,TRBJ2-5,TRBD1,TRBV4-1,few,TGCGCCAGCAGCCAAGTAGACAGGGCCCAAGAGACCCAGTACTTC,CASSQVDRAQETQYF
15,TRBJ2-2,-,TRBV2,many,TGTGCCAGCACCCAGCAGGGACAGAACACCGGGGAGCTGTTTTTT,CASTQQGQNTGELFF
15,TRBJ2-5,-,TRBV27,few,TGTGCCAGCAGTTTATCGGGTAAATACCAAGAGACCCAGTACTTC,CASSLSGKYQETQYF
12,TRBJ1-1,-,TRBV6-1,-,TGTGCCAGCAGTAGGACGAGGACTGAAGCTTTCTTT,CASSRTRTEAFF
15,TRBJ2-1,-,TRBV3-1,many,TGTGCCAGCAGCCAAGACCCACTAGTAGGCGATGAGCAGTTCTTC,CASSQDPLVGDEQFF
14,TRBJ1-5,-,TRBV20-1,-,TGCAGTGCTAGAGATACAGGGAGCCCTCAGCCCCAGCATTTT,CSARDTGSPQPQHF
14,TRBJ2-7,TRBD2,TRBV20-1,few,TGCAGTGCCACTCCGGGACTAGTGTTTTACGAGCAGTACTTC,CSATPGLVFYEQYF
14,TRBJ1-1,-,TRBV18,many,TGTGCCAGCTCACCCCCCCCCCGGGGGACTGAAGCTTTCTTT,CASSPPPRGTEAFF
14,TRBJ2-6,-,TRBV30,-,TGTGCCTGGTCAGGGTATGGTGGGGCCAACGTCCTGACTTTC,CAWSGYGGANVLTF
15,TRBJ1-6,-,TRBV27,-,TGTGCCAGCAGTTTAGATCGGCCGACTAATTCACCCCTCCACTTT,CASSLDRPTNSPLHF
14,TRBJ2-7,TRBD1,TRBV19,-,TGTGCCAGTACCCAGGGGGACCTTAGACACGAGCAGTACTTC,CASTQGDLRHEQYF
16,TRBJ1-5,-,TRBV10-3,-,TGTGCCATCAGTGAGTCGATGAGGGGAAGCAATCAGCCCCAGCATTTT,CAISESMRGSNQPQHF
16,TRBJ1-5,-,TRBV20-1,-,TGCAGTGCTAGAGATGGTAAGCCCCGGGGCAATCAGCCCCAGCATTTT,CSARDGKPRGNQPQHF
14,TRBJ1-4,TRBD1,TRBV12-3/TRBV12-4,many,TGTGCCAGCAGTATACAGGGGTCGGGTGAAAAACTGTTTTTT,CASSIQGSGEKLFF
17,TRBJ2-5,TRBD2,TRBV7-9,-,TGTGCCAGCAGCCGCCGGCAGCGGGGGGCCGACCAAGAGACCCAGTACTTC,CASSRRQRGADQETQYF
12,TRBJ1-2,-,TRBV11-2,-,TGTGCCAGCAGTAGGGACTGGGATGGCTACACCTTC,CASSRDWDGYTF
12,TRBJ1-3,TRBD1,TRBV5-1,few,TGCGCCAGCAGCCCTGGACAGGACACCATATATTTT,CASSPGQDTIYF
14,TRBJ2-7,TRBD2,TRBV5-1,many,TGCGCCACGACATCGGGACTAGCCCACGACGAGCAGTACTTC,CATTSGLAHDEQYF
16,TRBJ2-6,-,TRBV6-1,-,TGTGCCAGCAGCAACCCGGACAGCTCTGGGGCCAACGTCCTGACTTTC,CASSNPDSSGANVLTF
15,TRBJ1-6,-,TRBV7-2,few,TGTGCCAGCAGCCGCCAGGGCCGGATTAATTCACCCCTCCACTTT,CASSRQGRINSPLHF